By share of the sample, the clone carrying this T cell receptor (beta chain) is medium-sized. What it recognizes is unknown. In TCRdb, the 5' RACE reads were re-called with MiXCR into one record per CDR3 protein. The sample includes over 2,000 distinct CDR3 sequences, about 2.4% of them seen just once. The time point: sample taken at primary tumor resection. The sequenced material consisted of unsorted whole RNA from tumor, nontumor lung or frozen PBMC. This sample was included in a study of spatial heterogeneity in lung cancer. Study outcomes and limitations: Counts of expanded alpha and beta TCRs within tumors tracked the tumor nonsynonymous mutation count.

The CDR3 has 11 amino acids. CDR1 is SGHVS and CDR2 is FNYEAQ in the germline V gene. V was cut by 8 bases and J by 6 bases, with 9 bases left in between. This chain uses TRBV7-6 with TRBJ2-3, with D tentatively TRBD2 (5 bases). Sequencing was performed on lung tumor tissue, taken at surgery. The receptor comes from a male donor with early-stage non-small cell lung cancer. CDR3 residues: CASGTGDTQYF. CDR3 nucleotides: TGTGCCAGCGGCACGGGGGATACGCAGTATTTT.